This TCR beta chain stems from a study of cytomegalovirus exposure and HLA in healthy donors. Study-wide points: When analyzed later, a missense DCLRE1C variant was found to be linked to TCR beta V- and J-gene trimming.

The PCR ran on 60 Vbeta and 13 Jbeta primers. Source study methods: A later analysis tallied roughly 77 million unique TCR beta chains, about 9.9 million of them shared. Data came from immunoSEQ multiplex PCR; TCRdb stores just in-frame clones and leaves some out. V, J and clone size were drawn from that table, and D and trimming were deduced from the DNA. Among 60,000 to 100,000 clones listed, over 70% were seen once. Germline CDR1 is SEHNR and CDR2 is FQNEAQ (reference sequence). The CDR3 loop spans 14 amino acids. The V and J ends lost 3 bases and 3 bases, in that order; junction bases with no gene match: 2. On this clone itself: The target antigen is unknown.

This rearrangement joins TRBV7-9 to TRBJ1-3; 7 nucleotides match TRBD1. The clonotype originates from a male donor in good health and CMV-seropositive. Sequenced sample: PBMCs. CDR3 DNA sequence: TGTGCCAGCAGCTTTGGGACAGATGGAAACACCATATATTTT. Protein: CASSFGTDGNTIYF.